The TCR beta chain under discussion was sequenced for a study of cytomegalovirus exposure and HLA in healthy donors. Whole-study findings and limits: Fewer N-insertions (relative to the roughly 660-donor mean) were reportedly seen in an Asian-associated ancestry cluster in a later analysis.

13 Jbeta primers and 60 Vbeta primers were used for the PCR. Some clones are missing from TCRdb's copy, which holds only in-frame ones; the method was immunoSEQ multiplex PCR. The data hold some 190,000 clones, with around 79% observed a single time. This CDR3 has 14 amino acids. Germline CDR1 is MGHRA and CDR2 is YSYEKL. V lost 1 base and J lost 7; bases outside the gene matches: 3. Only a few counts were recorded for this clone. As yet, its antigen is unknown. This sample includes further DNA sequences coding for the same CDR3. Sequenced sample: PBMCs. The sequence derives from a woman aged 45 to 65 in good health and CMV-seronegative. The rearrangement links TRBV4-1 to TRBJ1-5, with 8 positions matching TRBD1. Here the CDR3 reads CASSQGQGNQPQHF. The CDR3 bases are TGCGCCAGCAGCCAAGGACAGGGGAACCAGCCCCAGCATTTT.